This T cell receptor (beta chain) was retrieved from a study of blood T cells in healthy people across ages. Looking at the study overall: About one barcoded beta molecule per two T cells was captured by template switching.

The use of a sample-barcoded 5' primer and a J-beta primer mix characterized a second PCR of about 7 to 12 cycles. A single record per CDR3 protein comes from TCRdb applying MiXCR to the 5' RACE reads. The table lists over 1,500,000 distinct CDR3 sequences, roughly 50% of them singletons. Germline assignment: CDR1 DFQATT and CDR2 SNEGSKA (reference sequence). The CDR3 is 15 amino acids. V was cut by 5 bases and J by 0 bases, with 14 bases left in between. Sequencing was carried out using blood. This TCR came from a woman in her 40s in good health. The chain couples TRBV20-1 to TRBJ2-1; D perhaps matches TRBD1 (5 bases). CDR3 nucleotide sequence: TGCAGTGCTCCCACAGGTTCCAGCTCCTACAATGAGCAGTTCTTC. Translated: CSAPTGSSSYNEQFF.